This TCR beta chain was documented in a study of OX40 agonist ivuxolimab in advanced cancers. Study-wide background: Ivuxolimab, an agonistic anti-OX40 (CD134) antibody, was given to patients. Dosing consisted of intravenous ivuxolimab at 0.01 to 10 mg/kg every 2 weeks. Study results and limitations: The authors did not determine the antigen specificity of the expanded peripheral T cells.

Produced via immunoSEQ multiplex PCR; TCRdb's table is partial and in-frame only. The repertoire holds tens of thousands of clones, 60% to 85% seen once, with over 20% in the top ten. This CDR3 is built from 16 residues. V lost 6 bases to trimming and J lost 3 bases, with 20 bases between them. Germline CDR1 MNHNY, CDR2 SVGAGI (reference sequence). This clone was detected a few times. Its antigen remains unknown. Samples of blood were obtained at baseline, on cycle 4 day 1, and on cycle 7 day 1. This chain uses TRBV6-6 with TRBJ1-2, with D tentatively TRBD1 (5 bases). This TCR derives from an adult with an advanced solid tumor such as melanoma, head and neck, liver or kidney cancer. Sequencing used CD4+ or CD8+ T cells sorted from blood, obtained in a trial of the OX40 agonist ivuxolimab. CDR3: CASSLSNGGGYYGYTF. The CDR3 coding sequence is TGTGCCAGCAGCCTAAGCAACGGGGGAGGATACTATGGCTACACCTTC.